Presented here are 20 T cell receptor beta chains from one specimen sequenced in a study of T-cell reconstitution after alpha-beta-depleted transplantation in children. Researchers prepared the TCRbeta library using unique molecular identifiers, the study reports. MiXCR was run by TCRdb on the PCR reads, yielding one entry per CDR3 protein. The data show 600,000 to 800,000 distinct CDR3 sequences, about 12% seen once. Here the sequenced sample was PBMCs, taken before TCRalphabeta/CD19-depleted stem cell transplant. All receptors derive from a girl aged 2 to 9 with congenital amegakaryocytic thrombocytopenia, due to receive a stem cell transplant.

This chain joins TRBV7-9 and TRBJ2-2, with 8 bases identical to TRBD2. Germline lookup yields CDR1 SEHNR and CDR2 FQNEAQ (reference sequence). The junction had 7 bases not matched to a gene; V was cut back by 2 bases and J by 5 bases. The CDR3 length is 16 residues. The CDR3 coding sequence is TGTGCCAGCAGCTTACCGCGGGGGGCACGTACCGGGGAGCTGTTTTTT. It translates to CASSLPRGARTGELFF.

The chain combines TRBV5-1 with TRBJ1-1, with D maybe TRBD1 (6 bases). Trimming removed 2 bases at V and 6 bases at J, with 14 bases between. This CDR3 has 14 residues. CDR1 is SGHRS, CDR2 YFSETQ, per germline. The DNA of the CDR3 is TGCGCCAGCAGCTTTGGACAGCCTAGGGCTGAAGCTTTCTTT. The encoded protein is CASSFGQPRAEAFF. The complete variable domain, with remaining parts taken from reference TRBV5-1 and TRBJ1-1, reads KAGVTQTPRYLIKTRGQQVTLSCSPISGHRSVSWYQQTPGQGLQFLFEYFSETQRNKGNFPGRFSGRQFSNSRSEMNVSTLELGDSALYLCASSFGQPRAEAFFGQGTRLTVV.

This clonotype was observed at least ten times. The rearrangement links TRBV7-9 to TRBJ1-2, with D perhaps matching TRBD1 (5 bases). Germline assignment: CDR1 SEHNR and CDR2 FQNEAQ (reference sequence). The V and J ends lost 0 bases and 3 bases respectively, with 11 bases between them. The CDR3 sequence is 15 residues long. CDR3 in amino acids: CASSLAEGIDYGYTF. Written as DNA, the CDR3 is TGTGCCAGCAGCTTAGCGGAGGGGATTGACTATGGCTACACCTTC. Complete variable domain (other parts from reference TRBV7-9 and TRBJ1-2): DTGVSQNPRHKITKRGQNVTFRCDPISEHNRLYWYRQTLGQGPEFLTYFQNEAQLEKSRLLSDRFSAERPKGSFSTLEIQRTEQGDSAMYLCASSLAEGIDYGYTFGSGTRLTVV.

At least ten counts were recorded for this clonotype. This chain uses TRBV12-3 or TRBV12-4 with TRBJ2-3, with 7 bases aligning to TRBD2. Trimming at V came to 6 bases and at J to 1 base, leaving 7 bases not matched to a gene. The CDR3 runs 15 residues. DNA of the CDR3: TGTGCCAGCAGCTTGATCCTAGCGGGCACAGATACGCAGTATTTT. It yields the protein CASSLILAGTDTQYF.

This clonotype came up a few times. The V call is TRBV18, the J call TRBJ2-1; D remains unclear. V was cut by 8 bases and J by 8 bases, with 16 bases left in between. The length of the CDR3 is 13 residues. Germline CDR1 reads KGHSH; CDR2 reads LQKENI. The CDR3 sequence: CASPFLGVDEQFF. In DNA, the CDR3 is TGTGCCAGCCCGTTTTTGGGTGTAGATGAGCAGTTCTTC.

This clonotype was found many times. This chain uses TRBV12-3 or TRBV12-4 with TRBJ2-2; no clear D. Trimming took off 3 bases at V and 7 bases at J, with 9 bases between the two ends. The CDR3 is made up of 13 amino acids. The CDR3 reads CASSFLSGGELFF. CDR3 nucleotides: TGTGCCAGCAGTTTTTTATCGGGCGGGGAGCTGTTTTTT.

This rearrangement joins TRBV25-1 to TRBJ2-1; 9 bases match TRBD2. CDR1 is MGHDK and CDR2 is SYGVNS in the germline V gene. This CDR3 comprises 17 residues. Germline trimming cut 4 bases from V and 1 base from J; bases unmatched to any gene: 8. For the CDR3, the DNA is TGTGCCAGCAGTGGGGTCGGGCGGGGGGGTTCCTACAATGAGCAGTTCTTC. Protein sequence: CASSGVGRGGSYNEQFF.

A note on this clonotype: This may come from a read error, since a much larger clone is one base off. This sequence joins TRBV5-1 and TRBJ2-2; TRBD2 might be the D (6 bases). Germline CDR1 is SGHRS and CDR2 is YFSETQ. The CDR3 spans 12 residues. CDR3 coding DNA: TGCGCCAGCAGCTTGGAGGGCGGGGAGCCGTTTTTT. Its protein product is CASSLEGGEPFF.

This clonotype was detected ten times or more. This chain links TRBV20-1 with TRBJ2-1; the match to TRBD2 covers 16 bases. The CDR3 loop spans 17 amino acids. CDR1 is DFQATT, CDR2 SNEGSKA, per germline (reference sequence). The ends lost 5 bases at V and 7 bases at J; junction bases unmatched: 11. CDR3 loop: CSALGTSGRANRNEQFF. CDR3 sequence (DNA): TGCAGTGCTTTAGGGACTAGCGGGAGGGCCAATCGAAATGAGCAGTTCTTC.

This clonotype was detected a few times. The V and J genes are TRBV20-1 and TRBJ1-4, with D hard to call. The length of the CDR3 is 16 residues. Trimming pared 0 bases from V and 0 bases from J, leaving 11 bases between. The germline gives CDR1 DFQATT, CDR2 SNEGSKA (reference sequence). Written as DNA, the CDR3 is TGCAGTGCTAGAGAAATAAGGATTTCAACTAATGAAAAACTGTTTTTT. It specifies CSAREIRISTNEKLFF.

This clonotype was detected many times. The chain employs TRBV10-1 and TRBJ2-5; 11 bases fit TRBD2. Unmatched junction bases numbered 12, after V lost 4 bases and J lost 2 bases. Germline assignment: CDR1 WNHNN and CDR2 SYGVQD (reference sequence). The CDR3 is 18 amino acids. The CDR3 coding sequence is TGCGCCAGCAGTGCTGGGACTAGCGGAGAAGCCCTACAAGAGACCCAGTACTTC. Translated, it gives CASSAGTSGEALQETQYF.

The chain employs TRBV5-1 and TRBJ1-2; no firm D call. The CDR3 has 14 residues. Trimming cost V 0 bases and J 4 bases, with 10 bases left between them. The V gene's germline CDR1 is SGHRS and CDR2 YFSETQ. In DNA, the CDR3 is TGCGCCAGCAGCTTGGAGGGCATCGGCTATGGCTACACCTTC. Its translation is CASSLEGIGYGYTF.

Many counts were recorded for this clonotype. The chain has TRBV20-1 and TRBJ2-7; unclear D gene. Germline-derived CDR1 and CDR2 are DFQATT and SNEGSKA (reference sequence). V lost 0 bases and J 1 base, leaving 7 bases between the germline ends. There are 13 residues in the CDR3. The CDR3 loop reads CSARDVESYEQYF. The CDR3 nucleotides read TGCAGTGCTAGAGATGTGGAATCCTACGAGCAGTACTTC.

This clonotype has a count of ten or more. The J gene is TRBJ2-7, the V gene TRBV29-1; no definite D call. Trimming cost V 5 bases and J 5 bases, with 16 bases left between them. The length of the CDR3 is 13 residues. The germline V gene has CDR1 SQVTM and CDR2 ANQGSEA. CDR3 nucleotide sequence: TGCAGCGTTTTAACACCAAGGTATAACGAGCAGTACTTC. It codes for CSVLTPRYNEQYF.

With regard to this clonotype: This may be a read error, as it is one base from a much larger clone. The chain carries TRBV5-1 and TRBJ2-3, with no clear D. The CDR3 length is 14 residues. Germline CDR1 and CDR2: SGHRS and YFSETQ. The CDR3 region has the DNA TGCGCCAGCAGCTTGGCGCCTTACCCAGATAGGCAGTATTTT. It codes for CASSLAPYPDRQYF.

This clonotype showed up many times. The V gene is TRBV10-3, the J gene TRBJ2-2, with D perhaps matching TRBD1 (5 bases). Deletions cut 10 bases from V and 2 bases from J, with 11 bases between. CDR1 is ENHRY and CDR2 is SYGVKD in the germline V gene. This CDR3 comprises 13 residues. CDR3 residues: CATRQPNTGELFF. In DNA form, the CDR3 reads TGTGCCACCAGACAGCCTAACACCGGGGAGCTGTTTTTT.

This clonotype was seen at least ten times. The rearrangement joins TRBV4-1 to TRBJ1-1; the D is unclear. This CDR3 comprises 15 residues. From germline, CDR1 is MGHRA and CDR2 YSYEKL. The ends were cut back, 0 bases at V and 5 bases at J, with 13 bases in the middle. CDR3: CASSQERPGKTEAFF. The CDR3 DNA is TGCGCCAGCAGCCAAGAACGTCCGGGGAAAACTGAAGCTTTCTTT.

This clonotype was detected ten times or more. The rearrangement uses TRBV12-3 or TRBV12-4 and TRBJ2-5; D is unresolved. The CDR3 length is 13 residues. Trimming removed 2 bases at V and 5 bases at J, with 9 bases between. This chain's CDR3 is CASSLSLTETQYF. DNA of the CDR3: TGTGCCAGCAGTTTATCCCTAACGGAGACCCAGTACTTC.

The V and J genes are TRBV5-1 and TRBJ2-7, with 9 bases matching TRBD1. Germline assignment: CDR1 SGHRS and CDR2 YFSETQ. The CDR3 length is 15 residues. V shed 4 bases, J shed 2 bases, and the junction held 7 bases outside the gene matches. The CDR3 DNA is TGCGCCAGCAGCCCCGTCGGGACAGGGACCTACGAGCAGTACTTC. Translating it yields CASSPVGTGTYEQYF. The full variable domain, rest sourced from reference TRBV5-1 and TRBJ2-7, is KAGVTQTPRYLIKTRGQQVTLSCSPISGHRSVSWYQQTPGQGLQFLFEYFSETQRNKGNFPGRFSGRQFSNSRSEMNVSTLELGDSALYLCASSPVGTGTYEQYFGPGTRLTVT.

This clonotype was detected only a few times. The rearrangement joins TRBV25-1 to TRBJ2-7; TRBD2 is a possible D gene (5 bases). The CDR3 has 15 amino acids. With 2 bases removed from V and 3 bases from J, the gap between germline ends came to 14 bases. The germline gives CDR1 MGHDK, CDR2 SYGVNS. CDR3 in DNA: TGTGCCAGCAGTGAAGTCAACCGGGAAGACTACGAGCAGTACTTC. It is translated as CASSEVNREDYEQYF.